The 3 T cell receptor beta chains listed next were all sequenced from one sample in a study of blood T cells in healthy people across ages. A J-beta primer mix and a sample-barcoded 5' primer were used in a second PCR of roughly 6 to 11 cycles. TCRdb re-derived calls from the 5' RACE reads in MiXCR, one entry per CDR3 protein. The sample shows 1.5 million or so distinct CDR3 sequences, roughly 43% of them seen only once. The sample taken for sequencing was blood. The receptors here all came from a woman under 30 in good health.

In its sample, this clonotype was seen once. The V gene is TRBV25-1, the J gene TRBJ2-2, with a possible D match to TRBD1 (6 bases). The CDR3 sequence is 15 residues long. The V gene's germline CDR1 is MGHDK and CDR2 SYGVNS. The V gene lost 6 bases and the J gene lost 1 base, with 12 bases spanning the gap. CDR3 in DNA: TGTGCCAGCAGGCCTATACAGGGGAACACCGGGGAGCTGTTTTTT. The encoded protein is CASRPIQGNTGELFF.

This clonotype was counted between two and nine times. This rearrangement joins TRBV5-1 to TRBJ2-1, with a possible D match to TRBD1 (6 bases). Germline V gene lookup returns CDR1 SGHRS and CDR2 YFSETQ. Trimming stripped 4 bases from V and 9 bases from J, with 14 bases between. The CDR3 runs 13 residues. Written as DNA, the CDR3 is TGCGCCAGCAGCACGGACAGTGCCGGTGAGCAGTTCTTC. This encodes CASSTDSAGEQFF.

A few counts support this clonotype. J is TRBJ2-7 and V is TRBV7-2; 11 nucleotides match TRBD2. In germline, CDR1 is SGHTA, CDR2 FQGNSA. V lost 2 bases to trimming and J lost 1 base; unmatched junction nucleotides: 10. The CDR3 sequence is 18 residues long. As DNA, the CDR3 is TGTGCCAGCAGCTTAAAGTATTGGGGGACTAGCGGATCCTACGAGCAGTACTTC. Translation gives CASSLKYWGTSGSYEQYF.